These 10 T cell receptor beta chains were all obtained from the same sample, sequenced in a study of blood T cell repertoires in COVID-19 (dated by TCRdb to 2019 to 2021). The library was built by means of the immunoSEQ multiplex PCR assay. Imported from immuneACCESS, the table was reduced by TCRdb to in-frame sequences with V and J called. These copies leave out some clones; in studies compared against another copy, an unresolved V gene accounts for under half, and the cause of the remainder is not known. Across this sample there are 140,000 to 150,000 clones, with about 86% seen only once. Of the sample, 8.6% falls within the top ten clones. Input material: peripheral blood. Receptors originate from a woman in her 50s with active or convalescent COVID-19.

This clone was found a few times. DNA of the CDR3: TGTGCCATCAGTGAGTCGTCCGTTTTCTCTGGAAACACCATATATTTT. This sequence encodes CAISESSVFSGNTIYF. The V and J genes are TRBV10-3 and TRBJ1-3; D unclear. Trimming removed 0 bases from V and 0 bases from J, with 9 bases in between. In germline, CDR1 is ENHRY, CDR2 SYGVKD. The CDR3 runs to 16 residues.

The V call is TRBV30, the J call TRBJ1-1; D remains ambiguous. CDR1 is GTSNPN and CDR2 is SVGIG in the germline V gene (reference sequence). The CDR3 consists of 13 residues. Trimming stripped 1 base from V and 3 bases from J, with 9 bases between. Here the CDR3 reads CAWSARVYTEAFF. For the CDR3, the DNA is TGTGCCTGGAGTGCCCGCGTTTACACTGAAGCTTTCTTT. The full variable domain, completed using reference TRBV30 and TRBJ1-1, is SQTIHQWPATLVQPVGSPLSLECTVEGTSNPNLYWYRQAAGRGLQLLFYSVGIGQISSEVPQNLSASRPQDRQFILSSKKLLLSDSGFYLCAWSARVYTEAFFGQGTRLTVV.

The chain employs TRBV4-3 and TRBJ1-1; unclear D gene. CDR1 and CDR2 (germline): LGHNA, YSLEER. V was pared by 0 bases and J by 0 bases, with 11 bases between. This CDR3 spans 16 amino acids. The CDR3 here is CASSQDSQPMNTEAFF. The CDR3 region has the DNA TGCGCCAGCAGCCAAGATAGCCAGCCCATGAACACTGAAGCTTTCTTT.

This chain joins TRBV30 and TRBJ2-5, with unresolved D. Germline-derived CDR1 and CDR2 are GTSNPN and SVGIG (reference sequence). The CDR3 sequence is 12 residues long. The V end was cut by 4 bases, the J end by 3 bases, with 9 bases between. CDR3 amino acids: CAWTGSEETQYF. The CDR3 region has the DNA TGTGCCTGGACAGGCTCCGAAGAGACCCAGTACTTC.

The chain recombines TRBV24-1 with TRBJ2-3, with 10 positions matching TRBD1. V trimming: 3 bases; J trimming: 3 bases; junction bases outside the gene matches: 5. The CDR3 is 16 residues long. Germline V gene data show CDR1 as KGHDR and CDR2 as SFDVKD. This chain's CDR3 is CATSDIGTGETDTQYF. The CDR3 DNA sequence: TGTGCCACCAGTGATATAGGGACAGGGGAAACAGATACGCAGTATTTT.

The gene calls are TRBV11-3 and TRBJ2-7; D unclear. With 5 bases removed from V and 6 bases from J, the gap between germline ends came to 11 bases. The CDR3 loop spans 12 amino acids. Germline CDR1 SGHNT, CDR2 YENEEA. CDR3 residues: CASSLSSGEQYF. The CDR3 bases are TGTGCCAGCAGCCTCAGCTCGGGCGAGCAGTACTTC. Variable domain in full (rest from reference TRBV11-3 and TRBJ2-7): EAGVVQSPRYKIIEKKQPVAFWCNPISGHNTLYWYLQNLGQGPELLIRYENEEAVDDSQLPKDRFSAERLKGVDSTLKIQPAELGDSAVYLCASSLSSGEQYFGPGTRLTVT.

The chain has TRBV11-2 and TRBJ1-2; TRBD1 agrees at 8 bases. From germline, CDR1 is SGHAT and CDR2 FQNNGV. The CDR3 has 15 residues. V lost 6 bases, J lost 2 bases, and 8 bases stayed unmatched. Written as DNA, the CDR3 is TGTGCCAGCAGAAATACAGGGGGACGGAACTATGGCTACACCTTC. The encoded protein is CASRNTGGRNYGYTF.

This clone was detected only once. The chain joins TRBV3-1 (or the pseudogene TRBV3-2) to TRBJ1-6; D not certain. V lost 2 bases to trimming and J lost 6 bases, with 2 bases between them. Germline V lookup: CDR1 LGHDT, CDR2 YNNKEL (reference sequence). The CDR3 is 12 residues long. The CDR3 DNA reads as TGTGCCAGCAGCCAACTTAATTCACCCCTCCACTTT. It encodes CASSQLNSPLHF.

J is TRBJ1-2 and V is TRBV18, with 8 nucleotides matching TRBD1. The CDR3 length is 15 residues. CDR1 and CDR2 (germline): KGHSH, LQKENI. V gave up 6 bases and J gave up 7 bases; unmatched junction bases: 13. CDR3 in amino acids: CASSRGADRAAGYTF. As DNA, the CDR3 is TGTGCCAGCTCGCGTGGTGCGGACAGGGCTGCTGGCTACACCTTC.

The V and J genes are TRBV28 and TRBJ1-5, with 9 bases lining up with TRBD1. CDR1 MDHEN and CDR2 SYDVKM come from the germline V gene. This CDR3 is built from 16 residues. J lost 1 base, V lost 4 bases, and 5 bases had no gene match. The CDR3: CASSSPGQGSNQPQHF. The CDR3 DNA is TGTGCCAGCAGTTCACCGGGACAGGGAAGCAATCAGCCCCAGCATTTT.